Listed here are 22 T cell receptor beta chains from one sample, sequenced in a study of shared clonotypes between healthy human individuals. Produced via immunoSEQ multiplex PCR; TCRdb's table is partial and in-frame only. The table has approximately 500,000 clones, 60% to 80% seen once. Material: PBMCs. The source of these receptors is a woman aged 40 to 49 in good health. Some clones in this sample may be carry-over from other donors' samples.

V and J are TRBV27 and TRBJ2-7; the match to TRBD1 covers 7 bases. Germline V gene data show CDR1 as MNHEY and CDR2 as SMNVEV (reference sequence). V was clipped by 2 bases and J by 4 bases; unmatched bases: 11. The CDR3 runs 16 residues. The CDR3 DNA is TGTGCCAGCAGTTTAACAGGGGCTCCTTCGAGGTACGAGCAGTACTTC. Its translation: CASSLTGAPSRYEQYF.

This rearrangement joins TRBV6-6 to TRBJ2-7; D remains ambiguous. Trimming cost V 2 bases and J 9 bases, with 14 bases left between them. The CDR3 has 13 residues. CDR1 and CDR2 from the germline V gene are MNHNY and SVGAGI (reference sequence). CDR3 bases: TGTGCCAGCAGTTACGACCCGGTAGGGCGGCAGTACTTC. The encoded protein is CASSYDPVGRQYF.

This clone was picked up one time. The J gene is TRBJ2-3, the V gene TRBV11-2; possibly TRBD1 for D (6 bases). This CDR3 comprises 17 residues. Germline V gene sequence: CDR1 SGHAT, CDR2 FQNNGV. V was pared by 0 bases and J by 0 bases, with 13 bases between. The CDR3 protein is CASSLDLGALSTDTQYF. The CDR3 DNA reads TGTGCCAGCAGCTTAGATTTGGGGGCTCTGAGCACAGATACGCAGTATTTT.

The chain combines TRBV27 with TRBJ2-3, with D possibly TRBD2 on 6 matching bases. This CDR3 is built from 18 residues. CDR1 is MNHEY and CDR2 is SMNVEV in the germline V gene (reference sequence). V was clipped by 2 bases and J by 7 bases, with 25 bases between them. The DNA for the CDR3 is TGTGCCAGCAGTTTACTCGGGGGACCGATTTCTCGGCGACATACGCAGTATTTT. Translated: CASSLLGGPISRRHTQYF.

This clone has a single count. The J gene is TRBJ2-4, the V gene TRBV7-2; D may match TRBD1 or TRBD2 (6 bases each). In germline, CDR1 is SGHTA, CDR2 FQGNSA. The CDR3 covers 15 residues. Trimming removed 1 base at V and 8 bases at J, with 15 bases between. This CDR3 is CASSLVPGEVDIQYF. CDR3 nucleotides: TGTGCCAGCAGCTTAGTTCCAGGGGAGGTGGACATTCAGTACTTC.

The chain has TRBV6-4 and TRBJ2-6; the D is unclear. The length of the CDR3 is 17 residues. V was clipped by 3 bases and J by 2 bases, with 14 bases between them. Germline CDR1 reads MRHNA; CDR2 reads SNTAGT. The CDR3 region is CASSEALIRAGANVLTF. CDR3 bases: TGTGCCAGCAGTGAAGCGTTAATTCGGGCTGGGGCCAACGTCCTGACTTTC.

The V and J genes are TRBV28 and TRBJ1-5; D call uncertain. Germline V gene sequence: CDR1 MDHEN, CDR2 SYDVKM. Trimming stripped 6 bases from V and 4 bases from J, with 7 bases between. The CDR3 consists of 12 residues. CDR3 sequence (DNA): TGTGCCAGCAGCCCCCCAAATCAGCCCCAGCATTTT. It yields the protein CASSPPNQPQHF.

V and J are TRBV6-5 and TRBJ2-1, with a tentative D call TRBD2 (6 bases). Germline assignment: CDR1 MNHEY and CDR2 SVGAGI. V lost 5 bases and J 3 bases, leaving 8 bases between the germline ends. CDR3 length: 13 residues. CDR3 in amino acids: CASSTGVYNEQFF. CDR3 DNA sequence: TGTGCCAGCAGTACGGGGGTCTACAATGAGCAGTTCTTC.

This chain links TRBV10-3 with TRBJ2-1; tentatively, D is TRBD2 (6 bases). V shed 6 bases and J shed 15 bases, with 15 bases lying between them. This CDR3 has 11 residues. Germline V gene sequence: CDR1 ENHRY, CDR2 SYGVKD. The DNA of the CDR3 is TGTGCCATCAGATGGGGGGACCGAACGTTCTTC. This encodes CAIRWGDRTFF.

In its sample, this clone was seen a few times. This sequence joins TRBV2 and TRBJ2-7; the D is unclear. This CDR3 contains 13 residues. Trimming removed 8 bases at V and 6 bases at J, with 17 bases between. From germline, CDR1 is SNHLY and CDR2 FYNNEI. CDR3 nucleotide sequence: TGTGCCAGCCTGGGCCCCCCTGGCTCCGAGCAGTACTTC. This sequence encodes CASLGPPGSEQYF.

This clone was counted once. The same CDR3 is also encoded by other DNA sequences in this sample. The chain employs TRBV30 and TRBJ2-3; 7 nucleotides agree with TRBD1. The CDR3 is made up of 14 amino acids. V gave up 5 bases and J gave up 2 bases; unmatched junction bases: 7. In germline, CDR1 is GTSNPN, CDR2 SVGIG (reference sequence). CDR3 loop: CAWARGQVTDTQYF. The CDR3 region has the DNA TGTGCCTGGGCCCGAGGACAGGTCACAGATACGCAGTATTTT.

The chain links TRBV5-4 to TRBJ2-5, with 15 nucleotides matching TRBD2. Trimming cost V 2 bases and J 2 bases; bases outside gene matches: 7. Germline CDR1 and CDR2: SGHNT and YYREEE (reference sequence). The CDR3 has 18 residues. This chain's CDR3 is CASSLGTSGRRTQETQYF. CDR3 sequence (DNA): TGTGCCAGCAGCTTAGGGACTAGCGGGAGGCGGACTCAAGAGACCCAGTACTTC.

This clone was picked up one time. J is TRBJ2-3 and V is TRBV7-8; D is tentatively TRBD1 or TRBD2 (7 bases each). From germline, CDR1 is SGHVS and CDR2 FQNEAQ. Trimming shortened V by 8 bases and J by 4 bases, and 16 bases separated the two germline ends. The CDR3 loop spans 14 amino acids. The CDR3 loop is CASRRGRGPDTQYF. In DNA form, the CDR3 reads TGTGCCAGCCGCAGAGGGAGGGGGCCAGATACGCAGTATTTT.

This chain connects TRBV7-6 to TRBJ1-2; 10 bases match TRBD1. Trimming at V came to 6 bases and at J to 6 bases, leaving 7 bases not matched to a gene. Germline CDR1 SGHVS, CDR2 FNYEAQ. CDR3 length: 14 amino acids. The CDR3 here is CASSSPGQGNGYTF. For the CDR3, the DNA is TGTGCCAGCAGTTCCCCGGGACAGGGGAATGGCTACACCTTC.

The chain recombines TRBV4-1 with TRBJ2-1; possible D gene TRBD2, 5 bases. Germline CDR1 and CDR2: MGHRA and YSYEKL. Trimming cost V 4 bases and J 6 bases, with 13 bases left between them. This CDR3 is built from 14 residues. The CDR3 bases are TGCGCCAGCAGCCGAATAGAAGCGGCCAATGAGCAGTTCTTC. As protein: CASSRIEAANEQFF.

V is TRBV6-5 and J is TRBJ2-7; 11 bases align to TRBD2. Germline CDR1 MNHEY, CDR2 SVGAGI. V dropped 3 bases and J dropped 3; count of bases not matched to a gene: 4. This CDR3 contains 15 residues. The chain's CDR3 is CASSYSGTSGYEQYF. CDR3 nucleotides: TGTGCCAGCAGTTATAGTGGGACTAGCGGCTACGAGCAGTACTTC.

The V gene is TRBV5-1, the J gene TRBJ2-1, with TRBD2 matching over 7 bases. The V segment lost 4 bases and the J segment 3 bases; nucleotides outside the gene matches: 7. Germline V CDR1 and CDR2: SGHRS, YFSETQ. This CDR3 is 15 amino acids long. CDR3 bases: TGCGCCAGCAGCATCTCAAGCGGGGTCTACAATGAGCAGTTCTTC. It yields the protein CASSISSGVYNEQFF.

The chain joins TRBV5-6 to TRBJ1-3; TRBD1 might be the D (5 bases). The germline V and J ends were trimmed by 1 base and 4 bases, with 9 bases remaining between them. The CDR3 covers 14 residues. CDR1 and CDR2 (germline): SGHDT, YYEEEE. The CDR3 bases are TGTGCCAGCAGCTTGCCCTGGGGCGGAAACACCATATATTTT. It yields the protein CASSLPWGGNTIYF.

Remarks on this clone: The junction differs from germline at one of its ends, possibly a read error. The chain joins TRBV5-1 to TRBJ2-3; D is undetermined. Per the germline V gene, CDR1 is SGHRS and CDR2 is YFSETQ. The CDR3 has 14 residues. CDR3 in amino acids: CAGSPLGITDTQYF. CDR3 bases: TGCGCCGGCAGCCCCTTGGGGATAACAGATACGCAGTATTTT.

Comment on this clone: It may be a read error: a sequence one base away is much more abundant. The chain joins TRBV2 to TRBJ2-7; D is undetermined. The CDR3 sequence is 14 residues long. Trimming stripped 5 bases from V and 2 bases from J, with 13 bases between. The germline CDR1 and CDR2 sequences are SNHLY and FYNNEI. This chain's CDR3 is CASSSGSGAYEQYF. In DNA, the CDR3 is TGTGCCAGCAGTTCCGGCAGTGGGGCCTACGAGCAGTACTTC.

V is TRBV6-6 and J is TRBJ2-5; 10 bases are a match to TRBD1. With V trimmed by 5 bases and J by 1 base, 7 bases remained unmatched. The CDR3 is made up of 16 amino acids. The germline V gene encodes CDR1 MNHNY and CDR2 SVGAGI (reference sequence). Written as DNA, the CDR3 is TGTGCCAGCAGTCGTCCGGGACAGGGGAGCCAAGAGACCCAGTACTTC. This gives the protein CASSRPGQGSQETQYF.

The chain links TRBV7-9 to TRBJ2-1, with TRBD2 matching over 8 bases. The CDR3 contains 15 residues. From germline, CDR1 is SEHNR and CDR2 FQNEAQ (reference sequence). The trim removed 4 bases at V and 6 bases at J, leaving 8 bases unmatched. In DNA form, the CDR3 reads TGTGCCAGCAGCTCGACAGCGGGAGTGGGCAATGAGCAGTTCTTC. It encodes CASSSTAGVGNEQFF.